This TCR beta chain was sequenced in a study of cytomegalovirus exposure and HLA in healthy donors. Study background: Out of approximately 170 million T cells, an earlier analysis found about 100 million unique TCR beta sequences in total.

Comment on this clone: Its antigen is undetermined.

Notes on the study in general: Available immune exposure information covered CMV serostatus only. An analysis done earlier found most TCR beta V segments productive about 87% or about 30% of the time. Presence/absence comparisons presumed near-even sequencing depth among donors.

Use of 60 Vbeta and 13 Jbeta primers characterized the PCR. TCRdb's table, derived via immunoSEQ multiplex PCR, lists solely in-frame clones and lacks some. Of 150,000 to 200,000 clones listed, roughly 79% are singletons. Sequencing input: PBMCs. The TCR comes from a young woman in good health and CMV-seropositive.

The CDR3 here is CASSLAGQGPDTQYF. Here the CDR3 DNA reads TGCGCCAGCAGCCTCGCTGGACAGGGGCCAGATACGCAGTATTTT. This sequence joins TRBV5-1 and TRBJ2-3; 9 nucleotides agree with TRBD1. Germline CDR1 is SGHRS and CDR2 is YFSETQ. V was clipped by 4 bases and J by 4 bases; unmatched bases: 7. CDR3 length: 15 residues. The full variable domain, in which reference TRBV5-1 and TRBJ2-3 provide the parts outside the CDR3, is KAGVTQTPRYLIKTRGQQVTLSCSPISGHRSVSWYQQTPGQGLQFLFEYFSETQRNKGNFPGRFSGRQFSNSRSEMNVSTLELGDSALYLCASSLAGQGPDTQYFGPGTRLTVL.